The 7 T cell receptor beta chains listed next were all sequenced from one sample in a study of T cell changes during pregnancy in multiple sclerosis. The table came from immunoSEQ multiplex PCR; TCRdb's copy has only in-frame clones and leaves some out. The sample has tens of thousands of clones, about nine tenths seen once. This material consisted of CD4+ T cells from peripheral blood mononuclear cells, taken in the second trimester of pregnancy. The receptors here all came from a female donor with multiple sclerosis, enrolled in a pregnancy study.

V gene TRBV7-2 combines with J gene TRBJ2-7; 9 nucleotides agree with TRBD1. This CDR3 has 15 residues. The V and J ends lost 4 bases and 4 bases, in that order; junction bases with no gene match: 8. The germline CDR1 and CDR2 sequences are SGHTA and FQGNSA. CDR3 DNA sequence: TGTGCCAGCAGCTCCCCGGACAGGGGACTTTACGAGCAGTACTTC. Amino acids: CASSSPDRGLYEQYF.

The rearrangement uses TRBV5-6 and TRBJ1-4; 7 nucleotides match TRBD1. Trimming removed 3 bases from V and 8 bases from J; junction bases left unmatched: 4. The CDR3 extends over 13 amino acids. The germline CDR1 and CDR2 sequences are SGHDT and YYEEEE. The CDR3: CASSSPTGEKLFF. In nucleotides, the CDR3 is TGTGCCAGCAGCTCACCGACAGGGGAAAAACTGTTTTTT.

The rearrangement joins TRBV11-3 to TRBJ2-1, with 11 bases aligning to TRBD2. The CDR3 length is 18 residues. With 3 bases clipped from V and 2 bases from J, the junction kept 9 bases outside the gene matches. CDR1 SGHNT and CDR2 YENEEA come from the germline V gene. As DNA, the CDR3 is TGTGCCAGCAGCTTTAGGATAGCGGGGGGGCGGACCTACAATGAGCAGTTCTTC. Amino acid sequence: CASSFRIAGGRTYNEQFF.

The V call is TRBV30, the J call TRBJ1-1; 10 nucleotides line up with TRBD1. Per germline, CDR1 GTSNPN and CDR2 SVGIG (reference sequence). The CDR3 is made up of 17 amino acids. J was trimmed by 4 bases and V by 7 bases; bases with no gene match: 18. CDR3 sequence reads: CAYTTNRQGAWGTEAFF. The CDR3 DNA reads as TGTGCCTATACGACCAATCGACAGGGGGCGTGGGGCACTGAAGCTTTCTTT.

J is TRBJ2-3 and V is TRBV19, with D tentatively TRBD1 (5 bases). CDR1 is LNHDA and CDR2 is SQIVND in the germline V gene (reference sequence). This CDR3 contains 14 residues. V was trimmed by 3 bases and J by 2 bases, leaving 9 bases between them. CDR3 DNA: TGTGCCAGTAGTATCGAACAGGCCACAGATACGCAGTATTTT. It specifies CASSIEQATDTQYF.

This chain connects TRBV30 to TRBJ1-1, with D uncertain. This CDR3 spans 14 amino acids. Between the trimmed V and J ends, which lost 1 base and 4 bases, there was a span of 13 bases. From germline, CDR1 is GTSNPN and CDR2 SVGIG (reference sequence). CDR3 protein: CAWSGDNFPTEAFF. In DNA form, the CDR3 reads TGTGCCTGGAGTGGAGACAATTTTCCCACTGAAGCTTTCTTT.

This clone has just a few counts. The V call is TRBV6-1, the J call TRBJ2-7; 7 nucleotides agree with TRBD1. This CDR3 comprises 14 residues. Germline lookup yields CDR1 MNHNS and CDR2 SASEGT. V lost 5 bases to trimming and J lost 2 bases; unmatched junction nucleotides: 6. The CDR3 here is CASSSGDRAYEQYF. The CDR3 DNA reads as TGTGCCAGCAGTTCTGGCGACAGGGCCTACGAGCAGTACTTC.